A single sample is the source of the 19 T cell receptor beta chains below, sequenced in a study of blood T cell repertoires in COVID-19. Some clones are missing from TCRdb's copy, which holds only in-frame ones; the method was immunoSEQ multiplex PCR. The data show fewer than 500,000 clones, approximately 90% seen once. Sequencing was done on a sample of peripheral blood. The receptors originated from a man younger than 30 with COVID-19, enrolled during active disease.

This chain links TRBV25-1 with TRBJ2-2; D might be TRBD1 (6 bases). V lost 5 bases, J lost 7 bases, and 17 bases lay in between. This CDR3 has 15 amino acids. From germline, CDR1 is MGHDK and CDR2 SYGVNS. CDR3 protein: CASSRVAGAIGELFF. CDR3 sequence (DNA): TGTGCCAGCAGTCGAGTGGCAGGGGCGATCGGGGAGCTGTTTTTT.

In its sample, this clone was seen once. The gene calls are TRBV5-1 and TRBJ1-6; the D is unclear. Germline V CDR1 and CDR2: SGHRS, YFSETQ. The V end was cut by 1 base, the J end by 0 bases, with 8 bases between. This CDR3 is built from 16 residues. The CDR3 loop reads CASSLPESSYNSPLHF. CDR3 nucleotide sequence: TGCGCCAGCAGCTTGCCTGAGAGCTCCTATAATTCACCCCTCCACTTT.

The CDR3 bases are TGTGCCACCAGTGACTCAGGGGTTCGCGCCACTGGGGCCAACGTCCTGACTTTC. Protein product: CATSDSGVRATGANVLTF. The genes are TRBV24-1 and TRBJ2-6, with D perhaps TRBD1 (6 bases). Trimming removed 4 bases from V and 2 bases from J, with 17 bases in between. This CDR3 spans 18 amino acids. CDR1 KGHDR and CDR2 SFDVKD come from the germline V gene.

The chain is built from TRBV7-7 and TRBJ2-2; D ambiguous. CDR1 is SSHAT, CDR2 FNYEAQ, per germline (reference sequence). The CDR3 has 13 amino acids. V shed 2 bases and J shed 6 bases, with 7 bases lying between them. The CDR3 bases are TGTGCCAGCAGCTTACGAGATCCCGGGGAGCTGTTTTTT. As protein: CASSLRDPGELFF. Combining the CDR3 with reference TRBV7-7 and TRBJ2-2 gives the whole variable domain GAGVSQSPRYKVTKRGQDVTLRCDPISSHATLYWYQQALGQGPEFLTYFNYEAQPDKSGLPSDRFSAERPEGSISTLTIQRTEQRDSAMYRCASSLRDPGELFFGEGSRLTVL.

The J gene is TRBJ2-7, the V gene TRBV23-1, with 11 bases that match TRBD2. TRBV23-1 is placed among ORFs of uncertain function. The junction had 5 bases not matched to a gene; V was cut back by 4 bases and J by 6 bases. The CDR3 loop spans 14 amino acids. In DNA, the CDR3 is TGCGCCAGCAGTCTAACTAGCGGGAGTAGCGAGCAGTACTTC. Translation gives CASSLTSGSSEQYF.

The V and J genes are TRBV3-1 (or the pseudogene TRBV3-2) and TRBJ1-2, with 7 bases aligning to TRBD1. The germline V gene encodes CDR1 LGHDT and CDR2 YNNKEL (reference sequence). This CDR3 is 13 amino acids long. V shed 6 bases, J shed 7 bases, and the junction held 8 bases outside the gene matches. The CDR3 region has the DNA TGTGCCAGCAGACAACAGGGGAACGGTGGCTACACCTTC. This gives the protein CASRQQGNGGYTF.

The chain joins TRBV12-3 or TRBV12-4 to TRBJ1-3; D remains unclear. The CDR3 is 13 amino acids. Trimming pared 6 bases from V and 1 base from J, leaving 7 bases between. The CDR3 nucleotides are TGTGCCAGCAGATACGGGTCTGGAAACACCATATATTTT. Translated, it gives CASRYGSGNTIYF.

V and J are TRBV2 and TRBJ2-5; 8 nucleotides match TRBD2. CDR1 is SNHLY, CDR2 FYNNEI, per germline. The ends lost 8 bases at V and 4 bases at J; junction bases unmatched: 12. This CDR3 contains 15 residues. In DNA, the CDR3 is TGTGCCAGCTCCCCGATAGCGGGACCGGGAGAGACCCAGTACTTC. Protein sequence: CASSPIAGPGETQYF. Variable domain in full (rest from reference TRBV2 and TRBJ2-5): EPEVTQTPSHQVTQMGQEVILRCVPISNHLYFYWYRQILGQKVEFLVSFYNNEISEKSEIFDDQFSVERPDGSNFTLKIRSTKLEDSAMYFCASSPIAGPGETQYFGPGTRLLVL.

J is TRBJ2-1 and V is TRBV10-3; D may be TRBD2 (8 bases). The CDR3 has 19 residues. The ends were cut back, 2 bases at V and 4 bases at J, with 24 bases in the middle. Per germline, CDR1 ENHRY and CDR2 SYGVKD. CDR3 region: CAISEHPGGAGRAYNEQFF. The CDR3, as DNA: TGTGCCATCAGTGAGCACCCAGGGGGTGCCGGGAGGGCGTACAATGAGCAGTTCTTC.

The table lists this clone with a few counts. This chain connects TRBV13 to TRBJ2-7; no definite D call. Trimming pared 4 bases from V and 3 bases from J, leaving 16 bases between. This CDR3 contains 15 residues. Germline CDR1 PRHDT, CDR2 FYEKMQ (reference sequence). This chain's CDR3 is CASSSTSRLNYEQYF. CDR3 sequence (DNA): TGTGCCAGCAGCTCTACCTCCCGACTGAACTACGAGCAGTACTTC.

The V call is TRBV11-1, the J call TRBJ1-2; D possibly corresponds to TRBD1 (5 bases). Germline V gene lookup returns CDR1 SGHAT and CDR2 FQDESV (reference sequence). Deletions cut 6 bases from V and 3 bases from J, with 11 bases between. The CDR3 extends over 13 amino acids. The CDR3 nucleotides are TGTGCCAGCAGGGCGGGACGAGACTATGGCTACACCTTC. Residues: CASRAGRDYGYTF.

The chain uses TRBV24-1 and TRBJ2-1, with D perhaps matching TRBD2 (5 bases). The germline gives CDR1 KGHDR, CDR2 SFDVKD. CDR3 length: 16 amino acids. The ends were cut back, 0 bases at V and 10 bases at J, with 18 bases in the middle. The CDR3 here is CATSDLQSGRGREQFF. CDR3 nucleotides: TGTGCCACCAGTGATTTGCAATCGGGCCGGGGAAGGGAGCAGTTCTTC.

CDR3 region: CASSRGEGQPQHF. CDR3 coding DNA: TGTGCCAGCTCACGTGGGGAGGGACAGCCCCAGCATTTT. This rearrangement joins TRBV18 to TRBJ1-5; D remains unclear. This CDR3 contains 13 residues. The germline V gene has CDR1 KGHSH and CDR2 LQKENI. Trimming pared 4 bases from V and 7 bases from J, leaving 11 bases between.

The chain is built from TRBV2 and TRBJ2-7; TRBD2 is a possible D gene (5 bases). The length of the CDR3 is 12 residues. With 8 bases removed from V and 6 bases from J, the gap between germline ends came to 14 bases. Germline CDR1 SNHLY, CDR2 FYNNEI. CDR3 coding DNA: TGTGCCAGCGGGCGGGCATCTCCCGAGCAGTACTTC. Encoded protein: CASGRASPEQYF. Based on the CDR3 plus reference TRBV2 and TRBJ2-7, the full variable domain is EPEVTQTPSHQVTQMGQEVILRCVPISNHLYFYWYRQILGQKVEFLVSFYNNEISEKSEIFDDQFSVERPDGSNFTLKIRSTKLEDSAMYFCASGRASPEQYFGPGTRLTVT.

The V call is TRBV7-9, the J call TRBJ1-4, with D tentatively TRBD1 (6 bases). The CDR3 spans 14 residues. Germline V CDR1 and CDR2: SEHNR, FQNEAQ (reference sequence). V lost 1 base, J lost 8 bases, and 11 bases lay in between. CDR3 nucleotides: TGTGCCAGCAGCTTAGGGACAGCAGGAGAAAAACTGTTTTTT. Translating gives CASSLGTAGEKLFF.

V gene TRBV11-3 combines with J gene TRBJ2-1; 13 bases agree with TRBD2. Germline lookup yields CDR1 SGHNT and CDR2 YENEEA. CDR3 length equals 16 residues. The V and J ends lost 5 bases and 4 bases, in that order; junction bases with no gene match: 5. This chain's CDR3 is CASSLGTSGIYNEQFF. The CDR3 DNA reads TGTGCCAGCAGCCTCGGGACTAGCGGGATTTACAATGAGCAGTTCTTC. The full variable domain, in which reference TRBV11-3 and TRBJ2-1 provide the parts outside the CDR3, is EAGVVQSPRYKIIEKKQPVAFWCNPISGHNTLYWYLQNLGQGPELLIRYENEEAVDDSQLPKDRFSAERLKGVDSTLKIQPAELGDSAVYLCASSLGTSGIYNEQFFGPGTRLTVL.

V and J are TRBV11-2 and TRBJ2-1; TRBD1 is a possible D gene (7 bases). Per the germline V gene, CDR1 is SGHAT and CDR2 is FQNNGV. The CDR3 sequence is 17 residues long. The germline V and J ends were trimmed by 1 base and 8 bases, with 21 bases remaining between them. CDR3 nucleotides: TGTGCCAGCAGCTTAGGCGGGGACAGATCTATTGGCCATGAGCAGTTCTTC. It is translated as CASSLGGDRSIGHEQFF.

V usage is TRBV2 and J usage is TRBJ2-5; D not resolved. Between the trimmed V and J ends, which lost 4 bases and 5 bases, there was a span of 14 bases. Germline V lookup: CDR1 SNHLY, CDR2 FYNNEI. The CDR3 consists of 14 residues. CDR3: CASSVRVGVETQYF. CDR3 nucleotides: TGTGCCAGCAGTGTTCGGGTTGGAGTTGAGACCCAGTACTTC.

The DNA for the CDR3 is TGTGCCAGCAGCGCGGGGACAGATAGCAATCAGCCCCAGCATTTT. This gives the protein CASSAGTDSNQPQHF. The V gene is TRBV7-9, the J gene TRBJ1-5, with 7 nucleotides matching TRBD1. The V and J ends lost 5 bases and 0 bases, in that order; junction bases with no gene match: 4. CDR1 and CDR2 (germline): SEHNR, FQNEAQ (reference sequence). CDR3 length equals 15 residues.